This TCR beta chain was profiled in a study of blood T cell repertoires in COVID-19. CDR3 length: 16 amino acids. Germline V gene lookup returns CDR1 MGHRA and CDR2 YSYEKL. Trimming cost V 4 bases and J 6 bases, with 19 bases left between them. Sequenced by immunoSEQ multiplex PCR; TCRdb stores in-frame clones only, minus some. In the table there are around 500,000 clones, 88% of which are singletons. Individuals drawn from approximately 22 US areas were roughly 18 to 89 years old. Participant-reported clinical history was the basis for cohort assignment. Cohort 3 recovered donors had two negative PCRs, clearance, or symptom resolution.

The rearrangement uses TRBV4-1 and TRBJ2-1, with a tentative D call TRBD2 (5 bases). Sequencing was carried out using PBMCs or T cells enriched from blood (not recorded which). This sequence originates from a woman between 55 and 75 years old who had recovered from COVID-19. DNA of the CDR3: TGCGCCAGCAGCCCTAGACTACCCGCTACTTTCAATGAGCAGTTCTTC. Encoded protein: CASSPRLPATFNEQFF.